The present entry profiles one T cell receptor beta chain with its context. This CDR3 spans 13 amino acids. The ends were cut back, 8 bases at V and 6 bases at J, with 16 bases in the middle. Germline CDR1 MDHEN, CDR2 SYDVKM. Per the study methods: Reference gene primers were amplified, and this amplification served to estimate nucleated cell counts. Assay used: immunoSEQ multiplex PCR; TCRdb lists only in-frame clones, some missing. That table supplies the V and J calls and clone size; D and trimming were determined from the DNA. This sample yields 85,000 to 120,000 clones, of which roughly 86% are seen a single time; less than 3.5% belongs to the top ten. The data derive from a study of blood T cell repertoires in COVID-19. Turning to the study itself: Donors in the United States, Italy and Spain gave samples during acute or convalescent COVID-19. T cells, B-cell-depleted T cells, or PBMCs supplied cDNA or gDNA.

The V call is TRBV28, the J call TRBJ1-2, with a possible D match to TRBD1 (5 bases). Input material: peripheral blood. This receptor was identified in a man in his fifties with active or convalescent COVID-19. CDR3 nucleotides: TGTGCCAGCCTCACCCGACAGCTAGATGGCTACACCTTC. This codes for CASLTRQLDGYTF.